Described below is a single T cell receptor beta chain sequence and its context. Followed longitudinally, the Seattle patients had been enrolled during active infection. The data originate from a study of blood T cell repertoires in COVID-19. Across the whole study: Material from acute and convalescent COVID-19 was sourced from the United States, Italy and Spain. PBMCs, B-cell-depleted T cells, or T cells provided the cDNA or gDNA that made up the material.

In the original processing: Amplified reference gene primers provided the basis for estimating nucleated cell counts. Assay: immunoSEQ multiplex PCR; the TCRdb copy retains only in-frame clones and omits some. Clone size and the V and J calls come from that table; the DNA yielded D and trimming. The data show under 200,000 clones, approximately 81% seen once. CDR1 and CDR2 (germline): MNHEY, SVGAGI. The CDR3 has 15 amino acids. With V trimmed by 6 bases and J by 5 bases, 10 bases remained unmatched. The origin of this receptor is a woman in her fifties or sixties with COVID-19, enrolled during active disease. V and J are TRBV6-5 and TRBJ1-1; TRBD1 aligns across 9 bases. The sample comprised peripheral blood. The chain's CDR3 is CASSDQQGAGTEAFF. In DNA form, the CDR3 reads TGTGCCAGCAGCGACCAACAGGGGGCTGGGACTGAAGCTTTCTTT.